This T cell receptor beta chain comes out of a study of T-cell reconstitution after alpha-beta-depleted transplantation in children. The library targeted TCRbeta and was prepared with unique molecular identifiers. One entry per CDR3 protein results from TCRdb running MiXCR on the PCR reads. The data contain 350,000 to 450,000 distinct CDR3 sequences, around 21% of them singletons. The CDR3 length is 16 residues. Trimming cost V 6 bases and J 3 bases; bases outside gene matches: 16. Germline loops: CDR1 SQVTM, CDR2 ANQGSEA. This clonotype came up a few times. The starting material was PBMCs from the stem cell graft donor, obtained from the stem cell graft. J is TRBJ2-7 and V is TRBV29-1; 8 bases match TRBD2. This receptor was identified in a human donor who donated a stem cell graft to a child with acute myeloid leukemia. The CDR3 loop is CSVDSRAGEVGYEQYF. The DNA for the CDR3 is TGCAGCGTAGACAGCCGAGCGGGAGAAGTTGGCTACGAGCAGTACTTC.